What follows are 15 T cell receptor beta chains derived from one specimen sequenced in a study of T cell responses to AZD1222 COVID-19 vaccine. Measured with immunoSEQ multiplex PCR; TCRdb has only the in-frame clones, and not every one. The data hold about 140,000 clones, with about 92% observed a single time. Source: peripheral blood, taken after recovery from COVID-19. The receptor set was obtained from an adult who had recovered from COVID-19.

The V and J genes are TRBV11-3 and TRBJ2-3; a weak D match, TRBD2 (6 bases). Per germline, CDR1 SGHNT and CDR2 YENEEA. Trimming left V 0 bases short and J 3 bases short, with 10 bases between. The CDR3 has 15 residues. CDR3 loop: CASSLDSGETDTQYF. CDR3 DNA: TGTGCCAGCAGCTTAGATTCGGGGGAAACAGATACGCAGTATTTT.

The chain uses TRBV5-3 and TRBJ2-1; no definite D call. TRBV5-3 is assigned to the ORF class and has an uncertain function. This CDR3 spans 16 amino acids. V dropped 0 bases and J dropped 0 bases, with 10 bases sitting between them. CDR3 nucleotides: TGTGCCAGAAGCTTGGCCGAGACAAGCTCCTACAATGAGCAGTTCTTC. Its protein product is CARSLAETSSYNEQFF.

The chain employs TRBV18 and TRBJ1-1, with 10 bases that match TRBD1. The ends lost 6 bases at V and 10 bases at J; junction bases unmatched: 8. The CDR3 length is 13 residues. Germline V gene sequence: CDR1 KGHSH, CDR2 LQKENI. CDR3 in amino acids: CASSQGQGYGAFF. CDR3 DNA sequence: TGTGCCAGCTCCCAGGGACAGGGGTATGGAGCTTTCTTT.

The V gene is TRBV18, the J gene TRBJ1-1; 7 positions match TRBD1. Per germline, CDR1 KGHSH and CDR2 LQKENI. The J segment lost 6 bases and the V segment lost 3 bases, leaving 19 bases of the junction unmatched. The CDR3 covers 18 residues. CDR3 bases: TGTGCCAGCTCACCGAAAACAGGGGCCGATGCTTACCCGTCTGAAGCTTTCTTT. This encodes CASSPKTGADAYPSEAFF.

This chain uses TRBV5-1 with TRBJ2-2; 10 bases are a match to TRBD2. The CDR3 contains 14 residues. V lost 8 bases to trimming and J lost 3 bases; unmatched junction nucleotides: 4. CDR1 SGHRS and CDR2 YFSETQ come from the germline V gene. The CDR3 spells CASAGTSDTGELFF. CDR3 nucleotide sequence: TGCGCCAGTGCCGGGACTAGCGACACCGGGGAGCTGTTTTTT.

The chain links TRBV19 to TRBJ1-4; 8 nucleotides line up with TRBD1. The CDR3 runs 14 residues. Germline CDR1 is LNHDA and CDR2 is SQIVND (reference sequence). The J segment lost 7 bases and the V segment lost 5 bases, leaving 6 bases of the junction unmatched. CDR3 bases: TGTGCCAGTAGTTCACAGGGGGACGCTGAAAAACTGTTTTTT. This translates into CASSSQGDAEKLFF. Supplemented by reference TRBV19 and TRBJ1-4, the full variable domain reads DGGITQSPKYLFRKEGQNVTLSCEQNLNHDAMYWYRQDPGQGLRLIYYSQIVNDFQKGDIAEGYSVSREKKESFPLTVTSAQKNPTAFYLCASSSQGDAEKLFFGSGTQLSVL.

With regard to this clone: At one boundary the junction diverges from the germline segment, which might be a read error. The V call is TRBV18, the J call TRBJ1-1; the D gene is possibly TRBD1 (5 bases). The CDR3 length is 14 residues. Germline CDR1 reads KGHSH; CDR2 reads LQKENI. CDR3 region: CASPPETANTEAFF. The CDR3 DNA follows: TGTGCCAGCCCACCAGAGACAGCGAACACTGAAGCTTTCTTT.

Here the CDR3 reads CASTTGGEGSDGYTF. The CDR3 DNA is TGTGCCAGTACCACCGGGGGGGAGGGATCGGATGGCTACACCTTC. This rearrangement joins TRBV19 to TRBJ1-2; a possible D gene is TRBD1 (5 bases). The germline CDR1 and CDR2 sequences are LNHDA and SQIVND (reference sequence). V was cut by 7 bases and J by 6 bases, with 21 bases left in between. This CDR3 has 15 amino acids.

The V call is TRBV19, the J call TRBJ1-1; a possible D gene is TRBD1 (5 bases). Germline V lookup: CDR1 LNHDA, CDR2 SQIVND (reference sequence). The V end was cut by 5 bases, the J end by 4 bases, with 14 bases between. This CDR3 spans 14 amino acids. In DNA, the CDR3 is TGTGCCAGTAGTTCACAGGCCGGGGGCACTGAAGCTTTCTTT. It specifies CASSSQAGGTEAFF.

The V and J genes are TRBV7-9 and TRBJ1-5; no reliable D call. V was cut by 5 bases and J by 3 bases, with 5 bases left in between. Germline CDR1 SEHNR, CDR2 FQNEAQ (reference sequence). The CDR3 is made up of 12 amino acids. CDR3 DNA sequence: TGTGCCAGCAGCGCCAACAATCAGCCCCAGCATTTT. It is translated as CASSANNQPQHF.

The count of this clone is one. V and J are TRBV18 and TRBJ1-3, with D perhaps TRBD1 (5 bases). The CDR3 totals 15 residues. CDR1 and CDR2 (germline): KGHSH, LQKENI. V shed 3 bases and J shed 0 bases, with 9 bases lying between them. CDR3 nucleotides: TGTGCCAGCTCACCTAGGACACTCTCTGGAAACACCATATATTTT. Protein sequence: CASSPRTLSGNTIYF. Full variable domain (outside the CDR3, taken from reference TRBV18 and TRBJ1-3): NAGVMQNPRHLVRRRGQEARLRCSPMKGHSHVYWYRQLPEEGLKFMVYLQKENIIDESGMPKERFSAEFPKEGPSILRIQQVVRGDSAAYFCASSPRTLSGNTIYFGEGSWLTVV.

This chain joins TRBV27 and TRBJ2-3; D may be TRBD2 (5 bases). Trimming shortened V by 2 bases and J by 1 base, and 16 bases separated the two germline ends. Germline loops: CDR1 MNHEY, CDR2 SMNVEV (reference sequence). The CDR3 totals 17 residues. The CDR3 protein is CASSLRRALSGTDTQYF. Here the CDR3 DNA reads TGTGCCAGCAGTTTACGGCGGGCCTTAAGTGGCACAGATACGCAGTATTTT.

V and J are TRBV5-6 and TRBJ1-2; D unresolved. CDR1 and CDR2 (germline): SGHDT, YYEEEE. V was shortened by 2 bases and J by 8 bases, with 7 bases between the two germline ends. The CDR3 has 11 residues. The CDR3: CASSLYGGYTF. CDR3 nucleotide sequence: TGTGCCAGCAGCTTATACGGAGGCTACACCTTC.

The chain recombines TRBV19 with TRBJ2-3; 11 bases line up with TRBD2. The trim removed 8 bases at V and 2 bases at J, leaving 6 bases unmatched. The CDR3 has 15 residues. Germline V gene data show CDR1 as LNHDA and CDR2 as SQIVND (reference sequence). The DNA of the CDR3 is TGTGCCAGTCCACCACTAGCGGGAGTCACAGATACGCAGTATTTT. Amino acids: CASPPLAGVTDTQYF. Full variable domain (outside the CDR3, taken from reference TRBV19 and TRBJ2-3): DGGITQSPKYLFRKEGQNVTLSCEQNLNHDAMYWYRQDPGQGLRLIYYSQIVNDFQKGDIAEGYSVSREKKESFPLTVTSAQKNPTAFYLCASPPLAGVTDTQYFGPGTRLTVL.

V usage is TRBV19 and J usage is TRBJ1-6, with 7 nucleotides matching TRBD1. The length of the CDR3 is 17 residues. Trimming at V came to 4 bases and at J to 5 bases, leaving 11 bases not matched to a gene. Germline CDR1 LNHDA, CDR2 SQIVND (reference sequence). CDR3 bases: TGTGCCAGTAGTAAGGCGGGGGACAGCAAGAATAATTCACCCCTCCACTTT. This translates into CASSKAGDSKNNSPLHF.